The T cell receptor beta chain under discussion was sequenced for a study of shared clonotypes between healthy human individuals (dated by TCRdb to 2020 to 2021). Regarding the study in general: The cohort comprised a couple of women and a few men aged 18 to 49 years. Each donor's leukapheresis produced roughly between about 0.85 and 10 billion PBMCs. For each donor, CD4 naive and CD4 memory were each run on three plates, CD8 naive on two plates, and CD8 memory on one plate. To increase sequencing depth and limit assay-specific biases, different laboratories used diverse techniques to prepare libraries and sequence TCR repertoires. Blood TCR repertoires of five healthy adults were deeply sequenced to estimate repertoire size and the extent of clonotype sharing between individuals.

As concerns this clone: There is no known antigen for this receptor. The input lacks base qualities; no much larger clone sits a single base away.

Donors were healthy HIV-negative adults with no recently reported acute infections or vaccinations. Every donor was a Caucasian adult living in Nashville, Tennessee, USA. Magnetic negative selection was used to enrich CD4+ T cells, after which naive cells were positively selected on CD45RA and the negative fraction became the memory subset. Blood was obtained by leukapheresis, after which PBMCs were separated by Ficoll-Histopaque density gradient centrifugation and cryopreserved in liquid nitrogen vapor phase. Analytical flow cytometry was used to check the purity and quantity of each magnetically sorted T cell population. From each sorted fraction, genomic DNA was isolated and quantified by UV absorbance on a Nanodrop 2000c. From V the trimming removes 5 bases and from J it removes 5 bases, while the gene matches leave 11 bases of the junction unaccounted for. The germline V gene sets CDR1 to MNHEY and CDR2 to SVGAGI. Including cysteine and phenylalanine, the CDR3 has 15 amino acids. CDR3 DNA only is kept here, 45 bases in frame from base 1.

The paper as a whole reports these results and caveats: Even with the large sequencing depth, rarefaction of the sorted-subset datasets indicated that sequencing was incomplete. Across a few donors, roughly 5.4% of naive CD4, over 3% of naive CD8, 2.3% of memory CD4, and under 0.45% of memory CD8 clonotypes were shared. Pairwise subsampling indicated that sequencing depth was expected to affect the degree of clonotype sharing among donors. Because the study included only a small number of donors, the genetic and exposure-history diversity represented was limited. Compared with non-shared clonotypes, the clonotypes found in all four sorted-subset donors had higher generation probabilities. Larger estimated clonotype richness was generally found for naive subsets than for memory subsets. Only blood was sampled, and tissue TCR repertoires likely differ from those in blood.

Using the deep immunoSEQ assay, multiplex PCR amplified TCR CDR3 regions from genomic DNA. For each cell subset, the extracted genomic DNA was distributed evenly across all wells of several immunoSEQ 96-well plates, and each plate served as one replicate. For sorted subsets, around 0.2 ug of genomic DNA, equivalent to around 31,000 T cell genomes, went into each replicate PCR. Purified libraries were measured with a Qubit 3.0 fluorometer, size-checked on a Bioanalyzer 2100, and measured again with the KAPA Library Quantification kit. Every immunoSEQ 96-well plate was sequenced on a dedicated single-read 150-cycle Illumina NextSeq 550 flow cell. The authors' analysis ran thus. Because only junctional sequences without quality scores were contained in the immunoSEQ output, filtering matching that applied to full-length reads could not be performed. To assign V/J genes and CDR3, sequences were annotated using PyIR, a Python wrapper for IgBLAST v1.9, with IMGT germline references. Reads were filtered out if the reads had weak V/J assignments (E-value above 1e-6), no CDR3, stop codons, out-of-frame junctions, or ambiguous translated residues. V3J clonotypes were defined as sequences sharing an identical inferred V gene, J gene, and CDR3 amino acid sequence. Percentage overlap between repertoires was computed as shared unique clonotypes divided by the size of the smaller repertoire. Richness of each repertoire was evaluated using RTK rarefaction, the Chao1 estimator, and Recon v2.1 estimates of unobserved clonotypes. For all TCRbeta clonotypes obtained by the gDNA method from a few donors, generation probabilities were computed with OLGA. TCRdb retrieved this table from immuneACCESS and kept in-frame rearrangements only. Not all clones are present; in checked studies, unresolved V genes account for under half, and no reason is known for the remainder. Clonal size and the V and J genes are those of that table, whereas D and trimming came from the DNA. This sample gives about 2.3 million clones in total; over 85% of them show up just once. The top ten constitute roughly 0.36% of the sample.

This TCR came from a man between 18 and 29 years old in good health. Some clones in this sample may be carry-over from other donors' samples. Specimen: naive CD4+ T cells from PBMCs. According to the study, the label for this sample's cell subset or site signals: CD45RA+ positively selected. Here the chain combines TRBV6-5 and TRBJ2-5; 7 nucleotides in the junction match TRBD2. The DNA is as follows: TGTGCCAGCAGTAACCCGGGGGGACTGACGGAGACCCAGTACTTC. This is translated as CASSNPGGLTETQYF.